Each of the 11 T cell receptor beta chains below was sequenced from the same sample in a study of blood T cell repertoires in COVID-19. This table comes from immunoSEQ multiplex PCR, and its TCRdb copy is limited to in-frame clones, with some not included. The table records approximately 200,000 clones, roughly 83% of them present only once. Specimen: PBMCs or T cells enriched from blood (not recorded which). The receptors were sampled from a woman aged 30 to 39 who had recovered from COVID-19.

V is TRBV3-1 (or the pseudogene TRBV3-2) and J is TRBJ2-7; no clear D. The ends were cut back, 8 bases at V and 3 bases at J, with 14 bases in the middle. This CDR3 is 13 amino acids long. The V gene's germline CDR1 is LGHDT and CDR2 YNNKEL (reference sequence). The CDR3 region is CASSQSGGYEQYF. As DNA, the CDR3 is TGTGCCAGCTCCCAAAGTGGCGGCTACGAGCAGTACTTC.

This clone was picked up one time. CDR3 sequence reads: CASSLSTGHSNQPQHF. As DNA, the CDR3 is TGTGCCAGCAGTTTGTCAACAGGGCATAGCAATCAGCCCCAGCATTTT. The chain couples TRBV27 to TRBJ1-5, with D perhaps TRBD1 (6 bases). The CDR3 is 16 residues long. Germline V gives CDR1 MNHEY, CDR2 SMNVEV (reference sequence). V dropped 3 bases and J dropped 0 bases, with 12 bases sitting between them.

This clone was detected only once. V gene TRBV5-1 combines with J gene TRBJ2-3, with 10 nucleotides matching TRBD1. CDR1 and CDR2 from the germline V gene are SGHRS and YFSETQ. V lost 0 bases to trimming and J lost 4 bases; unmatched junction nucleotides: 11. This CDR3 has 18 residues. The CDR3 DNA sequence: TGCGCCAGCAGCTTGGGGGCTACCGGGACAGGGGAGGCAGATACGCAGTATTTT. Residues: CASSLGATGTGEADTQYF.

The rearrangement uses TRBV6-1 and TRBJ2-7, with D maybe TRBD2 (5 bases). V was cut by 2 bases and J by 2 bases, with 10 bases left in between. CDR3 length: 14 residues. In germline, CDR1 is MNHNS, CDR2 SASEGT. The CDR3 region has the DNA TGTGCCAGCAGTGAAATGACTACAGCCTACGAGCAGTACTTC. This encodes CASSEMTTAYEQYF.

The CDR3 protein is CASRRGGGRQQETQYF. The DNA of the CDR3 is TGCGCCAGCCGTCGTGGGGGCGGACGGCAACAAGAGACCCAGTACTTC. The V gene is TRBV5-1, the J gene TRBJ2-5; D perhaps matches TRBD1 (6 bases). The CDR3 extends over 16 amino acids. CDR1 is SGHRS, CDR2 YFSETQ, per germline. V lost 7 bases and J lost 2, with 21 bases in between.

The chain is built from TRBV14 and TRBJ2-3, with TRBD2 matching over 8 bases. J lost 6 bases, V lost 3 bases, and 8 bases had no gene match. This CDR3 region has 15 residues. Per the germline V gene, CDR1 is SGHDN and CDR2 is FVKESK. CDR3 nucleotide sequence: TGTGCCAGCAGCCAGCGGAGACTAGCGACGGATACGCAGTATTTT. Amino acid sequence: CASSQRRLATDTQYF.

This chain uses TRBV5-1 with TRBJ2-7, with 7 bases lining up with TRBD2. Germline V CDR1 and CDR2: SGHRS, YFSETQ. The CDR3 is 14 residues long. Germline trimming cut 4 bases from V and 3 bases from J; bases unmatched to any gene: 7. For the CDR3, the DNA is TGCGCCAGCAGCCCCGGGACTACCGACTACGAGCAGTACTTC. It codes for CASSPGTTDYEQYF.

Concerning this clone itself: The same CDR3 arises from other DNA sequences in this sample as well. V and J are TRBV27 and TRBJ2-7; 10 nucleotides line up with TRBD1. Germline V CDR1 and CDR2: MNHEY, SMNVEV (reference sequence). The junction had 3 bases not matched to a gene; V was cut back by 3 bases and J by 4 bases. The CDR3 runs 14 residues. The CDR3 sequence: CASSFGTGVYEQYF. The CDR3, as DNA: TGTGCCAGCAGTTTTGGGACAGGGGTATACGAGCAGTACTTC.

This clone has just one count. The CDR3 loop reads CASSLAGGLLDEQFF. Written as DNA, the CDR3 is TGCGCCAGCAGCTTGGCGGGGGGCCTGCTCGATGAGCAGTTCTTC. V is TRBV5-1 and J is TRBJ2-1, with D possibly TRBD2 on 7 matching bases. Trimming stripped 0 bases from V and 8 bases from J, with 15 bases between. Germline CDR1 SGHRS, CDR2 YFSETQ. This CDR3 has 15 residues.

The V and J genes are TRBV2 and TRBJ1-5, with a weak D call TRBD1 (5 bases). V dropped 2 bases and J dropped 4 bases, with 12 bases sitting between them. This CDR3 is built from 15 residues. The germline CDR1 and CDR2 sequences are SNHLY and FYNNEI. The chain's CDR3 is CASSEIGRANQPQHF. For the CDR3, the DNA is TGTGCCAGCAGTGAAATAGGCAGGGCGAATCAGCCCCAGCATTTT. The full variable domain, completed using reference TRBV2 and TRBJ1-5, is EPEVTQTPSHQVTQMGQEVILRCVPISNHLYFYWYRQILGQKVEFLVSFYNNEISEKSEIFDDQFSVERPDGSNFTLKIRSTKLEDSAMYFCASSEIGRANQPQHFGDGTRLSIL.

The chain is built from TRBV12-5 and TRBJ1-4, with 9 positions matching TRBD1. The CDR3 contains 17 residues. J gave up 11 bases and V 6 bases, and 19 bases lay outside the gene matches. The germline V gene has CDR1 LGHNT and CDR2 FRNRAP. This CDR3 reads CASGMDFGTGFMGKLFF. In DNA form, the CDR3 reads TGTGCTAGTGGAATGGACTTTGGGACAGGGTTTATGGGGAAACTGTTTTTT.